A single sample gave rise to the 29 T cell receptor beta chains below, sequenced in a study of CD8 T cells in ankylosing spondylitis. TCRdb re-called the 5' RACE reads with MiXCR, one entry per CDR3 protein. The data contain roughly 100,000 distinct CDR3 sequences, 7.5% to 9% of them singletons. The sequenced sample consisted of blood, either unsorted or a sorted T cell fraction (not recorded which). The receptors were sampled from a male donor with ankylosing spondylitis or in good health (not recorded which).

This clonotype came up many times. V gene TRBV7-2 combines with J gene TRBJ2-3; TRBD2 aligns across 9 bases. This CDR3 contains 16 residues. Germline V gene data show CDR1 as SGHTA and CDR2 as FQGNSA. V shed 2 bases and J 0 bases; nucleotides not matched to a gene: 3. CDR3 nucleotide sequence: TGTGCCAGCAGCTTACAAGCGGGGGGCAGCACAGATACGCAGTATTTT. This sequence encodes CASSLQAGGSTDTQYF. The variable domain in full, with the rest retrieved from reference TRBV7-2 and TRBJ2-3, is GAGVSQSPSNKVTEKGKDVELRCDPISGHTALYWYRQSLGQGLEFLIYFQGNSAPDKSGLPSDRFSAERTGGSVSTLTIQRTQQEDSAVYLCASSLQAGGSTDTQYFGPGTRLTVL.

This clonotype was counted at least ten times. The chain couples TRBV27 to TRBJ1-6; D not certain. Trimming cost V 4 bases and J 7 bases, with 5 bases left between them. CDR3 length equals 12 residues. From germline, CDR1 is MNHEY and CDR2 SMNVEV (reference sequence). DNA of the CDR3: TGTGCCAGCAGTTCTGGGAATTCACCCCTCCACTTT. It encodes CASSSGNSPLHF.

This clonotype was recorded many times. This chain joins TRBV5-1 and TRBJ2-2; a possible D gene is TRBD2 (5 bases). The CDR3 consists of 15 residues. Trimming left V 5 bases short and J 7 bases short, with 18 bases between. CDR1 is SGHRS and CDR2 is YFSETQ in the germline V gene. The CDR3 nucleotides are TGCGCCAGCAGGTTCTTACCGAGCGGTGGCGGGGAGCTGTTTTTT. Translated: CASRFLPSGGGELFF.

This clonotype was counted at least ten times. This chain uses TRBV11-2 with TRBJ1-5, with 7 bases that match TRBD1. Germline lookup yields CDR1 SGHAT and CDR2 FQNNGV. After removal of 6 bases from V and 7 bases from J, the junction contained 12 bases not matched to a gene. This CDR3 has 15 residues. CDR3: CASSFSGTATQPQHF. The DNA for the CDR3 is TGTGCCAGCAGTTTTAGTGGGACAGCAACACAGCCCCAGCATTTT. The full variable domain, its missing parts supplied by reference TRBV11-2 and TRBJ1-5, is EAGVAQSPRYKIIEKRQSVAFWCNPISGHATLYWYQQILGQGPKLLIQFQNNGVVDDSQLPKDRFSAERLKGVDSTLKIQPAKLEDSAVYLCASSFSGTATQPQHFGDGTRLSIL.

CDR3 loop: CASSQDRESSYEQYF. In DNA form, the CDR3 reads TGCGCCAGCAGCCAAGACAGGGAAAGCTCCTACGAGCAGTACTTC. The V gene is TRBV4-1, the J gene TRBJ2-7; D is perhaps TRBD1 (5 bases). Trimming cost V 0 bases and J 0 bases, with 9 bases left between them. Germline V gene lookup returns CDR1 MGHRA and CDR2 YSYEKL. The CDR3 is 15 amino acids.

This clonotype was detected many times. The genes are TRBV7-9 and TRBJ1-4; D may be TRBD1 (6 bases). V was clipped by 1 base and J by 8 bases, with 14 bases between them. Germline V gene lookup returns CDR1 SEHNR and CDR2 FQNEAQ (reference sequence). This CDR3 has 15 amino acids. CDR3 nucleotides: TGTGCCAGCAGCTTAGGGAGCTGGACAGAAGAAAAACTGTTTTTT. As protein: CASSLGSWTEEKLFF.

This clonotype was recorded many times. The chain couples TRBV12-3 or TRBV12-4 to TRBJ2-5; TRBD1 agrees at 8 bases. Unmatched junction bases numbered 8, after V lost 7 bases and J lost 4 bases. The CDR3 length is 14 residues. This chain's CDR3 is CASNPGTGGETQYF. The DNA for the CDR3 is TGTGCCAGCAACCCTGGGACAGGAGGAGAGACCCAGTACTTC.

This clonotype was picked up many times. V is TRBV7-8 and J is TRBJ1-1; D gene ambiguous. V gave up 3 bases and J gave up 7 bases, with 6 bases separating them. The CDR3 is made up of 11 amino acids. CDR1 SGHVS and CDR2 FQNEAQ come from the germline V gene. Here the CDR3 reads CASSFLDEAFF. The DNA of the CDR3 is TGTGCCAGCAGCTTTTTGGATGAAGCTTTCTTT.

Ten or more counts support this clonotype. The rearrangement links TRBV5-5 to TRBJ1-5; D may be TRBD1 (6 bases). Germline CDR1 reads SGHKS; CDR2 reads YYEKEE (reference sequence). V was clipped by 5 bases and J by 3 bases, with 15 bases between them. The CDR3 sequence is 15 residues long. The CDR3: CASRPGGRVNQPQHF. The CDR3 DNA reads TGTGCCAGCAGACCCGGGGGGCGGGTCAATCAGCCCCAGCATTTT. Looking up the rest from reference TRBV5-5 and TRBJ1-5 gives the full variable domain: DAGVTQSPTHLIKTRGQQVTLRCSPISGHKSVSWYQQVLGQGPQFIFQYYEKEERGRGNFPDRFSARQFPNYSSELNVNALLLGDSALYLCASRPGGRVNQPQHFGDGTRLSIL.

As regards this clonotype: This may arise from a read error, as a much more abundant clone is one base away. The CDR3 here is CGVFERGATDTQYF. The CDR3, as DNA: TGCGGCGTTTTTGAGCGGGGGGCCACAGATACGCAGTATTTT. The J gene is TRBJ2-3, the V gene TRBV29-1, with 9 bases that match TRBD2. The CDR3 has 14 residues. Germline V gene sequence: CDR1 SQVTM, CDR2 ANQGSEA.

This clonotype was counted many times. The chain joins TRBV7-7 to TRBJ2-1; D unclear. The length of the CDR3 is 13 residues. Germline CDR1 is SSHAT and CDR2 is FNYEAQ (reference sequence). The V gene lost 1 base and the J gene lost 2 bases, with 3 bases spanning the gap. DNA for the CDR3: TGTGCCAGCAGCTTAGGCACCTACAATGAGCAGTTCTTC. Protein: CASSLGTYNEQFF.

In this sample, this clonotype turned up many times. CDR3 nucleotide sequence: TGCAGTGCTAACTACAATGAGCAGTTCTTC. Encoded protein: CSANYNEQFF. The rearrangement links TRBV20-1 to TRBJ2-1, with D hard to call. Germline V gene sequence: CDR1 DFQATT, CDR2 SNEGSKA (reference sequence). Trimming removed 4 bases from V and 3 bases from J, with 1 base in between. The CDR3 contains 10 residues.

This clonotype was detected a few times. The V and J genes are TRBV29-1 and TRBJ2-5; D gene unclear. Looked up from germline, CDR1 is SQVTM and CDR2 is ANQGSEA. The CDR3 totals 10 residues. V lost 6 bases and J 4 bases, leaving 6 bases between the germline ends. The CDR3 here is CSVFGETQYF. CDR3 nucleotide sequence: TGCAGCGTCTTCGGAGAGACCCAGTACTTC.

For this clonotype: A much larger clone sits a single nucleotide away, making a read error possible. V gene TRBV20-1 combines with J gene TRBJ2-5; D is perhaps TRBD1 or TRBD2 (5 bases each). Germline V gene lookup returns CDR1 DFQATT and CDR2 SNEGSKA (reference sequence). The CDR3 is made up of 11 amino acids. The V gene lost 3 bases and the J gene lost 5 bases, with 7 bases spanning the gap. In DNA form, the CDR3 reads TGCAGTGCTAGCGGGGCGGAGACCCAGTACTTC. Protein: CSASGAETQYF.

Ten or more counts support this clonotype. This chain links TRBV14 with TRBJ2-2; no reliable D call. The CDR3 extends over 13 amino acids. CDR1 is SGHDN and CDR2 is FVKESK in the germline V gene. V lost 4 bases and J lost 4, with 7 bases in between. The CDR3 sequence is CASSPSATGELFF. The CDR3 coding sequence is TGTGCCAGCAGCCCCTCGGCCACCGGGGAGCTGTTTTTT.

This chain connects TRBV6-1 to TRBJ2-3; TRBD2 agrees at 7 bases. Germline V gives CDR1 MNHNS, CDR2 SASEGT. J was trimmed by 4 bases and V by 7 bases; bases with no gene match: 11. The CDR3 has 15 residues. CDR3 nucleotide sequence: TGTGCCAGCATTCGCGGGAGCCCAGCCCCAGATACGCAGTATTTT. This encodes CASIRGSPAPDTQYF.

This rearrangement joins TRBV12-3 or TRBV12-4 to TRBJ2-1; D might be TRBD2 (7 bases). V was pared by 10 bases and J by 10 bases, with 17 bases between. This CDR3 has 12 residues. CDR3 DNA: TGTGCCAACAGGGCGGGGGAGCCGGAGCAGTTCTTC. Translating it yields CANRAGEPEQFF.

In the case of this clonotype: Possible read error: a much larger clone is one base away. This CDR3 reads CAISEAGDYGYTF. CDR3 nucleotide sequence: TGTGCCATCAGTGAGGCCGGCGACTATGGCTACACCTTC. The V call is TRBV10-3, the J call TRBJ1-2; the D is unclear. This CDR3 contains 13 residues. The V end lost 2 bases, the J end lost 3 bases, and 7 bases lay between the germline ends. Germline-derived CDR1 and CDR2 are ENHRY and SYGVKD.

This clonotype was seen at least ten times. This chain joins TRBV5-1 and TRBJ1-2, with D uncertain. The V gene's germline CDR1 is SGHRS and CDR2 YFSETQ. CDR3 length equals 17 residues. V lost 4 bases and J lost 0, with 19 bases in between. The CDR3 is CASSHISEIPANYGYTF. The CDR3 DNA follows: TGCGCCAGCAGCCACATTTCTGAGATCCCCGCTAACTATGGCTACACCTTC.

At least ten counts were recorded for this clonotype. The J gene is TRBJ1-1, the V gene TRBV12-3 or TRBV12-4; D not resolved. Between the trimmed V and J ends, which lost 7 bases and 1 base, there was a span of 7 bases. The CDR3 has 12 residues. CDR3 protein: CASTYTNTEAFF. CDR3 DNA sequence: TGTGCCAGCACCTACACGAACACTGAAGCTTTCTTT.

This clonotype was recorded many times. The chain joins TRBV3-1 to TRBJ1-2; D gene uncertain. The CDR3 is made up of 14 amino acids. The germline gives CDR1 LGHDT, CDR2 YNNKEL (reference sequence). V was cut by 7 bases and J by 3 bases, with 15 bases left in between. DNA of the CDR3: TGTGCCAGCACCCCCGGGATTATCGACTATGGCTACACCTTC. As protein: CASTPGIIDYGYTF. Variable domain in full (rest from reference TRBV3-1 and TRBJ1-2): DTAVSQTPKYLVTQMGNDKSIKCEQNLGHDTMYWYKQDSKKFLKIMFSYNNKELIINETVPNRFSPKSPDKAHLNLHINSLELGDSAVYFCASTPGIIDYGYTFGSGTRLTVV.

This clonotype was recorded many times. The V gene is TRBV6-5, the J gene TRBJ2-7, with D maybe TRBD2 (6 bases). The V and J ends lost 4 bases and 0 bases respectively, with 10 bases between them. This CDR3 region has 14 residues. Germline assignment: CDR1 MNHEY and CDR2 SVGAGI. This CDR3 reads CASSSDGSSYEQYF. CDR3 DNA sequence: TGTGCCAGCAGTTCCGACGGGAGCTCCTACGAGCAGTACTTC.

This clonotype was picked up many times. The CDR3 region is CASSLEPGESYAEAFF. The CDR3 region has the DNA TGCGCCAGCAGCTTGGAACCAGGGGAATCATACGCTGAAGCTTTCTTT. The chain combines TRBV5-1 with TRBJ1-1; TRBD1 might be the D (6 bases). This CDR3 spans 16 amino acids. In germline, CDR1 is SGHRS, CDR2 YFSETQ. Trimming cost V 0 bases and J 6 bases, with 18 bases left between them.

Ten or more counts support this clonotype. V gene TRBV20-1 combines with J gene TRBJ2-1; 8 bases align to TRBD2. Germline V gene data show CDR1 as DFQATT and CDR2 as SNEGSKA (reference sequence). With V trimmed by 2 bases and J by 6 bases, 12 bases remained unmatched. The CDR3 consists of 16 residues. CDR3 bases: TGCAGTGCTAGATCAGCGGGCGGGAGGTGGGGCAATGAGCAGTTCTTC. Encoded protein: CSARSAGGRWGNEQFF.

This clonotype showed up many times. The V and J genes are TRBV9 and TRBJ2-7; 8 bases are a match to TRBD2. The CDR3 sequence is 15 residues long. Trimming cost V 0 bases and J 5 bases; bases outside gene matches: 7. Looked up from germline, CDR1 is SGDLS and CDR2 is YYNGEE. In DNA form, the CDR3 reads TGTGCCAGCAGCGTAGAGGGTAGCGGGACCGACGAGCAGTACTTC. Protein sequence: CASSVEGSGTDEQYF.

In its sample, this clonotype was seen a few times. The chain joins TRBV28 to TRBJ2-7, with a tentative D call TRBD2 (5 bases). Germline CDR1 is MDHEN and CDR2 is SYDVKM. The CDR3 loop spans 15 amino acids. V was trimmed by 5 bases and J by 1 base, leaving 15 bases between them. CDR3 coding DNA: TGTGCCAGCAGTCTTCCGTCGGGAATGTCCTACGAGCAGTACTTC. It translates to CASSLPSGMSYEQYF.

This clonotype was seen many times. This chain uses TRBV6-4 with TRBJ2-1, with TRBD2 matching 10 bases. With V trimmed by 3 bases and J by 6 bases, 5 bases remained unmatched. CDR3 length: 15 residues. Germline assignment: CDR1 MRHNA and CDR2 SNTAGT. This CDR3 is CASSELAGPGNEQFF. CDR3 in DNA: TGTGCCAGCAGTGAACTAGCGGGGCCCGGCAATGAGCAGTTCTTC.

This clonotype showed up many times. The gene calls are TRBV7-2 and TRBJ2-5; 8 nucleotides match TRBD2. This CDR3 has 15 amino acids. J gave up 4 bases and V 2 bases, and 6 bases lay outside the gene matches. CDR1 is SGHTA, CDR2 FQGNSA, per germline. As DNA, the CDR3 is TGTGCCAGCAGCTTACCCCGGGGGGGCGGAGAGACCCAGTACTTC. The encoded protein is CASSLPRGGGETQYF. The whole variable domain, filled in from reference TRBV7-2 and TRBJ2-5, reads GAGVSQSPSNKVTEKGKDVELRCDPISGHTALYWYRQSLGQGLEFLIYFQGNSAPDKSGLPSDRFSAERTGGSVSTLTIQRTQQEDSAVYLCASSLPRGGGETQYFGPGTRLLVL.

A remark on this clonotype: A much bigger clone sits one base away, suggesting this may be a read error. This sequence joins TRBV9 and TRBJ2-7; TRBD1 matches 7 bases. The germline V gene encodes CDR1 SGDLS and CDR2 YYNGEE. The CDR3 totals 14 residues. The CDR3 DNA is TGTGCCAGCAGCAGGGGGACAGAAACCTACGAGCGGTACTTC. It specifies CASSRGTETYERYF.